The 4 T cell receptor beta chains below all came from one sample that was sequenced in a study of identifying expanded T cells in peripheral blood (dated by TCRdb to the late 2010s). The library was generated by the immunoSEQ multiplex PCR assay. TCRdb re-hosts the immuneACCESS table, in-frame sequences only. Its copies lack some clones; in the studies checked, an unresolved V gene accounts for under half of them, and the cause for the rest is not known. The sample profile shows tens of thousands of clones; under 85% of them were found once. The biggest ten clones account for approximately 15% of the sample. Input material: blood. These receptor sequences come from a person between 18 and 75 years old in good health.

This chain connects TRBV5-6 to TRBJ2-1; TRBD2 matches at 12 bases. The V segment lost 3 bases and the J segment 4 bases; nucleotides outside the gene matches: 2. Germline CDR1 SGHDT, CDR2 YYEEEE. The CDR3 contains 15 residues. The CDR3 coding sequence is TGTGCCAGCAGCTGGACTAGCGGGGAGTACAATGAGCAGTTCTTC. Protein sequence: CASSWTSGEYNEQFF.

This clone has just one count. V gene TRBV14 combines with J gene TRBJ2-7; a possible D gene is TRBD1 (6 bases). This CDR3 has 15 residues. V was cut by 4 bases and J by 6 bases, with 19 bases left in between. Per the germline V gene, CDR1 is SGHDN and CDR2 is FVKESK. The CDR3 reads CASSRIQGSGGEQYF. DNA for the CDR3: TGTGCCAGCAGCCGGATACAGGGCTCTGGCGGCGAGCAGTACTTC.

This rearrangement joins TRBV11-2 to TRBJ1-2, with TRBD1 as a possible D gene (6 bases). Trimming took off 5 bases at V and 2 bases at J, with 12 bases between the two ends. Germline V gives CDR1 SGHAT, CDR2 FQNNGV. This CDR3 region has 14 residues. For the CDR3, the DNA is TGTGCCAGCAGCCCGGGCAGGGGCAACTATGGCTACACCTTC. Its translation: CASSPGRGNYGYTF.

The chain uses TRBV11-2 and TRBJ1-1; 8 bases line up with TRBD1. Germline assignment: CDR1 SGHAT and CDR2 FQNNGV. The V gene end was trimmed by 4 bases and the J gene end by 4 bases; junction bases not matched to a gene: 11. The CDR3 length is 16 residues. CDR3 sequence: CASSSNGQGRGTEAFF. CDR3 in DNA: TGTGCCAGCAGCTCGAATGGACAGGGAAGGGGCACTGAAGCTTTCTTT.